This paragraph reports one T cell receptor beta chain. What it binds is unknown. This entry is derived from a study of cytomegalovirus exposure and HLA in healthy donors. Study outcomes and limitations: Because they were indistinguishable, some V segments, including TRBV6-2 and TRBV6-3, were excluded. In a later analysis, most CMV-associated TCR beta chains appeared HLA-restricted.

The CDR3 extends over 16 amino acids. V shed 1 base and J shed 2 bases, with 14 bases lying between them. Germline CDR1 is MNHEY and CDR2 is SMNVEV (reference sequence). The primer mix had 60 Vbeta and 13 Jbeta primers. Libraries were prepared by immunoSEQ multiplex PCR; TCRdb keeps only in-frame clonotypes and omits some of them. The sample contains roughly 180,000 clones, over 65% of which appear only once. Sequences were obtained from PBMCs. J is TRBJ1-1 and V is TRBV27, with D uncertain. This TCR was sampled from a woman aged 60 to 75 in good health and CMV-seropositive. In DNA, the CDR3 is TGTGCCAGCAGTTTATACCTATCAAGCGGCAACACTGAAGCTTTCTTT. It yields the protein CASSLYLSSGNTEAFF.